The 21 T cell receptor beta chains below come from one sample, sequenced in a study of blood T cell repertoires in COVID-19. Clones were read by immunoSEQ multiplex PCR, and TCRdb kept only the in-frame ones, dropping some. This sample has 250,000 or so clones; roughly four fifths occur once, and the top ten carry around 3.7%. What was sequenced was PBMCs or T cells enriched from blood (not recorded which). The origin of the receptors is a man between 45 and 60 years old who had recovered from COVID-19.

The gene calls are TRBV7-2 and TRBJ1-6; TRBD1 matches 9 bases. The CDR3 has 14 residues. V shed 6 bases, J shed 7 bases, and the junction held 4 bases outside the gene matches. Germline V lookup: CDR1 SGHTA, CDR2 FQGNSA. The CDR3 DNA reads as TGTGCCAGCAGGGACAGGGGCTCCAATTCACCCCTCCACTTT. It codes for CASRDRGSNSPLHF.

This chain uses TRBV7-9 with TRBJ2-3, with TRBD1 matching over 10 bases. This CDR3 has 19 residues. CDR1 is SEHNR and CDR2 is FQNEAQ in the germline V gene (reference sequence). J gave up 0 bases and V 3 bases, and 12 bases lay outside the gene matches. The CDR3 nucleotides read TGTGCCAGCAGCTTGTATGGGACAGGGGTCCTAACCAGCACAGATACGCAGTATTTT. Its translation is CASSLYGTGVLTSTDTQYF.

The table lists this clone with a few counts. The chain links TRBV19 to TRBJ2-3; 7 bases align to TRBD2. From germline, CDR1 is LNHDA and CDR2 SQIVND (reference sequence). This CDR3 contains 13 residues. The V segment lost 9 bases and the J segment 2 bases; nucleotides outside the gene matches: 5. CDR3 bases: TGTGCCAGGGAGCGGGGTTTCACAGATACGCAGTATTTT. Translation gives CARERGFTDTQYF.

The chain carries TRBV9 and TRBJ2-1; 9 bases align to TRBD2. J gave up 8 bases and V 0 bases, and 9 bases lay outside the gene matches. The CDR3 is made up of 16 amino acids. Per germline, CDR1 SGDLS and CDR2 YYNGEE. CDR3 sequence reads: CASSVVGLASRDEQFF. The CDR3 DNA is TGTGCCAGCAGCGTAGTTGGACTAGCGTCTAGAGATGAGCAGTTCTTC. Full variable domain (rest looked up from reference TRBV9 and TRBJ2-1): DSGVTQTPKHLITATGQRVTLRCSPRSGDLSVYWYQQSLDQGLQFLIQYYNGEERAKGNILERFSAQQFPDLHSELNLSSLELGDSALYFCASSVVGLASRDEQFFGPGTRLTVL.

The rearrangement uses TRBV11-3 and TRBJ2-3, with a weak D call TRBD1 (5 bases). Germline lookup yields CDR1 SGHNT and CDR2 YENEEA. The CDR3 totals 13 residues. V was trimmed by 4 bases and J by 3 bases, leaving 8 bases between them. The CDR3: CASSSRQTDTQYF. CDR3 coding DNA: TGTGCCAGCAGCTCCAGACAGACAGATACGCAGTATTTT.

The rearrangement joins TRBV7-9 to TRBJ1-4; 10 bases are a match to TRBD1. Losses at the gene ends were 3 bases for V and 2 bases for J; bases not matched to a gene: 3. The CDR3 consists of 16 residues. CDR1 SEHNR and CDR2 FQNEAQ come from the germline V gene (reference sequence). CDR3 amino acids: CASSFGDRGTNEKLFF. DNA of the CDR3: TGTGCCAGCAGCTTTGGGGACAGGGGCACTAATGAAAAACTGTTTTTT.

CDR3 residues: CASSPSASLGTDTQYF. The DNA for the CDR3 is TGTGCCAGCAGCCCTAGCGCCTCCCTGGGGACAGATACGCAGTATTTT. This sequence joins TRBV11-3 and TRBJ2-3; D is perhaps TRBD2 (6 bases). The V and J ends lost 5 bases and 3 bases respectively, with 18 bases between them. The germline V gene has CDR1 SGHNT and CDR2 YENEEA. The CDR3 is made up of 16 amino acids.

The chain recombines TRBV11-2 with TRBJ1-4; D remains unclear. Germline-derived CDR1 and CDR2 are SGHAT and FQNNGV. Trimming stripped 5 bases from V and 8 bases from J, with 9 bases between. CDR3 length equals 12 residues. The DNA for the CDR3 is TGTGCCAGCAGCCCCCTAGGAGAAAAACTGTTTTTT. Residues: CASSPLGEKLFF. Variable domain in full (rest from reference TRBV11-2 and TRBJ1-4): EAGVAQSPRYKIIEKRQSVAFWCNPISGHATLYWYQQILGQGPKLLIQFQNNGVVDDSQLPKDRFSAERLKGVDSTLKIQPAKLEDSAVYLCASSPLGEKLFFGSGTQLSVL.

The chain's CDR3 is CAISNSGPQGAEAFF. CDR3 sequence (DNA): TGTGCCATCAGTAATTCCGGGCCCCAGGGGGCTGAAGCTTTCTTT. This sequence joins TRBV10-3 and TRBJ1-1, with 7 bases lining up with TRBD1. The CDR3 extends over 15 amino acids. Germline V gene lookup returns CDR1 ENHRY and CDR2 SYGVKD. J lost 6 bases, V lost 5 bases, and 12 bases had no gene match.

The V gene is TRBV3-1 (or the pseudogene TRBV3-2), the J gene TRBJ1-3; no reliable D call. Germline CDR1 and CDR2: LGHDT and YNNKEL (reference sequence). The CDR3 sequence is 14 residues long. V was clipped by 4 bases and J by 0 bases, with 7 bases between them. CDR3 sequence (DNA): TGTGCCAGCAGCCCGACAAGCTCTGGAAACACCATATATTTT. Protein sequence: CASSPTSSGNTIYF.

V usage is TRBV4-1 and J usage is TRBJ1-1, with D hard to call. The CDR3 covers 14 residues. CDR1 is MGHRA and CDR2 is YSYEKL in the germline V gene. V lost 1 base and J 4 bases, leaving 10 bases between the germline ends. Here the CDR3 reads CASSQAREFTEAFF. For the CDR3, the DNA is TGCGCCAGCAGCCAAGCTAGGGAGTTCACTGAAGCTTTCTTT.

This chain uses TRBV6-5 with TRBJ1-4, with D perhaps TRBD1 (6 bases). This CDR3 spans 15 amino acids. Germline V CDR1 and CDR2: MNHEY, SVGAGI. Trimming pared 6 bases from V and 6 bases from J, leaving 17 bases between. The DNA for the CDR3 is TGTGCCAGCAGGGGCTCCAGGGGTCGCGATGAAAAACTGTTTTTT. Translating it yields CASRGSRGRDEKLFF.

The chain joins TRBV7-8 to TRBJ2-7, with 11 bases fitting TRBD2. Per germline, CDR1 SGHVS and CDR2 FQNEAQ. V dropped 3 bases and J dropped 0; count of bases not matched to a gene: 10. This CDR3 is built from 18 residues. CDR3 sequence (DNA): TGTGCCAGCAGCTTGGGTTTGGGACTAGCGGAAAGCTCCTACGAGCAGTACTTC. This codes for CASSLGLGLAESSYEQYF.

At least ten counts were recorded for this clone. The chain has TRBV6-5 and TRBJ2-3, with D possibly being TRBD1 (8 bases). This CDR3 spans 15 amino acids. Germline lookup yields CDR1 MNHEY and CDR2 SVGAGI. V shed 8 bases and J shed 2 bases, with 17 bases lying between them. The CDR3 DNA sequence: TGTGCCAGCCGGGAGCGGGACAGGCCCACAGATACGCAGTATTTT. Amino acids: CASRERDRPTDTQYF.

The CDR3 DNA sequence: TGTGCCAGCAGCTTCGAGAGCGGGAGAGCCAACAATGAGCAGTTCTTC. As protein: CASSFESGRANNEQFF. The genes are TRBV7-9 and TRBJ2-1, with 8 bases lining up with TRBD2. The CDR3 length is 16 residues. The V gene's germline CDR1 is SEHNR and CDR2 FQNEAQ (reference sequence). V shed 3 bases, J shed 5 bases, and the junction held 9 bases outside the gene matches. The whole variable domain, filled in from reference TRBV7-9 and TRBJ2-1, reads DTGVSQNPRHKITKRGQNVTFRCDPISEHNRLYWYRQTLGQGPEFLTYFQNEAQLEKSRLLSDRFSAERPKGSFSTLEIQRTEQGDSAMYLCASSFESGRANNEQFFGPGTRLTVL.

The rearrangement joins TRBV7-2 to TRBJ2-7; tentative D call: TRBD1 (6 bases). CDR3 length: 14 amino acids. V lost 6 bases and J 3 bases, leaving 15 bases between the germline ends. Germline V CDR1 and CDR2: SGHTA, FQGNSA. DNA of the CDR3: TGTGCCAGCAGATTCCCCGGCAGGGGCTACGAGCAGTACTTC. Translated: CASRFPGRGYEQYF.

DNA of the CDR3: TGTGGAACCAGGACAACTAACTATGGCTACACCTTC. This translates into CGTRTTNYGYTF. This chain uses TRBV19 with TRBJ1-2; TRBD1 is a possible D gene (5 bases). This CDR3 spans 12 amino acids. The germline CDR1 and CDR2 sequences are LNHDA and SQIVND (reference sequence). The whole variable domain, filled in from reference TRBV19 and TRBJ1-2, reads DGGITQSPKYLFRKEGQNVTLSCEQNLNHDAMYWYRQDPGQGLRLIYYSQIVNDFQKGDIAEGYSVSREKKESFPLTVTSAQKNPTAFYLCGTRTTNYGYTFGSGTRLTVV.

The chain is built from TRBV5-4 and TRBJ2-1, with D unclear. Germline CDR1 and CDR2: SGHNT and YYREEE (reference sequence). This CDR3 region has 13 residues. Between the trimmed V and J ends, which lost 1 base and 8 bases, there was a span of 10 bases. The CDR3 DNA reads as TGTGCCAGCAGCTTGAGACAACGGTATGAGCAGTTCTTC. Protein: CASSLRQRYEQFF.

The V and J genes are TRBV6-5 and TRBJ1-5; D possibly corresponds to TRBD1 (5 bases). This CDR3 is built from 15 residues. Per germline, CDR1 MNHEY and CDR2 SVGAGI. V lost 6 bases, J lost 4 bases, and 16 bases lay in between. The CDR3 loop is CASRRRGSGNQPQHF. The CDR3 DNA follows: TGTGCCAGCAGAAGGCGGGGGAGTGGGAATCAGCCCCAGCATTTT.

The rearrangement links TRBV27 to TRBJ1-2; 8 bases align to TRBD1. Germline V CDR1 and CDR2: MNHEY, SMNVEV (reference sequence). The CDR3 is 15 amino acids. After removal of 4 bases from V and 7 bases from J, the junction contained 11 bases not matched to a gene. Written as DNA, the CDR3 is TGTGCCAGCAGTTCGGGACAGGCCCCTTCCGGTGGCTACACCTTC. It codes for CASSSGQAPSGGYTF.

V gene TRBV9 combines with J gene TRBJ2-5; 10 nucleotides align to TRBD2. Germline CDR1 SGDLS, CDR2 YYNGEE. The junction had 9 bases not matched to a gene; V was cut back by 3 bases and J by 4 bases. The CDR3 spans 16 residues. In nucleotides, the CDR3 is TGTGCCAGCAGCGCGGGAGCGGGAGGGTGGGTAGAGACCCAGTACTTC. Protein: CASSAGAGGWVETQYF.